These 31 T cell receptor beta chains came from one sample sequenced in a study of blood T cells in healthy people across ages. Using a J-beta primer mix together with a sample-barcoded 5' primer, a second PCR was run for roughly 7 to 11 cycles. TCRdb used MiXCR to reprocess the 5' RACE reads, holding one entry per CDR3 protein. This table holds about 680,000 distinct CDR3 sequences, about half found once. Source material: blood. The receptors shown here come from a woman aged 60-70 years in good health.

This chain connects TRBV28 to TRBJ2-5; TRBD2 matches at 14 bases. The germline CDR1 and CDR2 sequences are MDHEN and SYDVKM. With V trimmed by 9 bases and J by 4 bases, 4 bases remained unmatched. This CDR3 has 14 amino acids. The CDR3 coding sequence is TGTGCCAGTGGACTAGCGGGGGGTGTAGAGACCCAGTACTTC. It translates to CASGLAGGVETQYF.

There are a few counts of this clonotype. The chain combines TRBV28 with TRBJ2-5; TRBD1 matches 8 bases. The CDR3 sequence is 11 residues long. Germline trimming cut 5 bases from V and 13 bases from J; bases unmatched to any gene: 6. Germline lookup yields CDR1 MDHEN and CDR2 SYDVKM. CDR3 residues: CASSHRTGWYF. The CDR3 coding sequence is TGTGCCAGCAGTCATCGGACAGGGTGGTACTTC.

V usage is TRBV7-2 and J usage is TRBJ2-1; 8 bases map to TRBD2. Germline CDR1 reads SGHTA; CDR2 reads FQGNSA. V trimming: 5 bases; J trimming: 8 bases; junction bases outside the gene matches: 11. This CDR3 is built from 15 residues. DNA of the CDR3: TGTGCCAGCAGCCTTAGCGGGGTCTCCCGCGATGAGCAGTTCTTC. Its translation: CASSLSGVSRDEQFF.

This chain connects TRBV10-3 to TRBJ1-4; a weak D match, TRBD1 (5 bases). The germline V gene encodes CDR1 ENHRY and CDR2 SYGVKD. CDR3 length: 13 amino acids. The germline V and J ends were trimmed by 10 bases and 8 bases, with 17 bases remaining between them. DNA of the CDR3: TGTGCCACCAAAGGGGTTCCTGGCGAAAAACTGTTTTTT. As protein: CATKGVPGEKLFF.

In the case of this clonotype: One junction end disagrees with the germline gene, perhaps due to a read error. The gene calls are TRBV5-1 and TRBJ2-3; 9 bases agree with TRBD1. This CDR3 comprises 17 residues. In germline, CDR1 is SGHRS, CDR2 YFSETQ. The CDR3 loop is CASSLRPGQGAPDAQYF. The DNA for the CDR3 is TGCGCCAGCAGCTTGAGGCCGGGACAGGGTGCACCAGATGCGCAGTATTTT.

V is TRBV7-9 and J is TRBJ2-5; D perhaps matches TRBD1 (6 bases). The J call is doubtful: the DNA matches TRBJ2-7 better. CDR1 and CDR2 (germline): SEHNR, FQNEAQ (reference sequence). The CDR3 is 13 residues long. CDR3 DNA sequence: TGTGCCAGCAGCCCTAGACGGGACAACGAGCAGTACTTC. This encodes CASSPRRDNEQYF.

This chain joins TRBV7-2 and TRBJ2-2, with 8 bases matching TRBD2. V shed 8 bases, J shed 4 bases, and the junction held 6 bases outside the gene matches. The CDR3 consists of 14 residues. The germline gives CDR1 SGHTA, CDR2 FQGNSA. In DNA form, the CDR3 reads TGTGCCAGCCGTAGCGGGACCTCCACCGGGGAGCTGTTTTTT. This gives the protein CASRSGTSTGELFF. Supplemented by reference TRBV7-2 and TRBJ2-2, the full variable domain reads GAGVSQSPSNKVTEKGKDVELRCDPISGHTALYWYRQSLGQGLEFLIYFQGNSAPDKSGLPSDRFSAERTGGSVSTLTIQRTQQEDSAVYLCASRSGTSTGELFFGEGSRLTVL.

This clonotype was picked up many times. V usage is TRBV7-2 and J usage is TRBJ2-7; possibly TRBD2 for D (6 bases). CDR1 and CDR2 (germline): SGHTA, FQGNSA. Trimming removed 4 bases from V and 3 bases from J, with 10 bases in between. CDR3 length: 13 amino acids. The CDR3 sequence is CASSWTGVYEQYF. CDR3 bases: TGTGCCAGCAGCTGGACGGGAGTCTACGAGCAGTACTTC.

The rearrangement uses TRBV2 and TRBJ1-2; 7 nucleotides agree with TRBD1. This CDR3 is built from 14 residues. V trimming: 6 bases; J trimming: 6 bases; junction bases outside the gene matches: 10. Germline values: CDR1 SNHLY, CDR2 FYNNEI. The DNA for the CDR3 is TGTGCCAGCAGGAGAACTTCCGGGACAGATGGCTACACCTTC. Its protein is CASRRTSGTDGYTF.

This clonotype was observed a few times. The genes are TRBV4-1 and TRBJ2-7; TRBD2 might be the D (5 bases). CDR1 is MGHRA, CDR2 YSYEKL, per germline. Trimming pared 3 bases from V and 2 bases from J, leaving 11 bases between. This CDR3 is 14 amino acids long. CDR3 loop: CASSHGLQTYEQYF. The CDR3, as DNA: TGCGCCAGCAGCCACGGACTCCAGACCTACGAGCAGTACTTC.

CDR3 nucleotide sequence: TGCGCCAGCAGCCAAGTCTCCGCCAGGGGAAGTTTCTACGAGCAGTACTTC. Translating gives CASSQVSARGSFYEQYF. The chain has TRBV4-1 and TRBJ2-7, with D possibly matching TRBD1 (6 bases). Looked up from germline, CDR1 is MGHRA and CDR2 is YSYEKL. This CDR3 has 17 amino acids. Between the trimmed V and J ends, which lost 1 base and 3 bases, there was a span of 19 bases.

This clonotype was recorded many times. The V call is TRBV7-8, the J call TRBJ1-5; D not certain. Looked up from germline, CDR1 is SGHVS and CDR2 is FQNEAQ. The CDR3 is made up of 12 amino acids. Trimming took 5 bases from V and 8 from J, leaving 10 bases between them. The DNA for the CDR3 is TGTGCCAGCAGCCCTGGTCAGGAGCCCCAGCATTTT. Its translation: CASSPGQEPQHF.

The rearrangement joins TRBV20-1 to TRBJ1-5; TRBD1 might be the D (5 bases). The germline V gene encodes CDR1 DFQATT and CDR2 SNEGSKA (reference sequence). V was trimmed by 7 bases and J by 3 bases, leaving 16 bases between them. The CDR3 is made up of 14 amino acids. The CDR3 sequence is CSVLSGQHNQPQHF. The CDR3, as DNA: TGCAGTGTCCTATCAGGGCAGCACAATCAGCCCCAGCATTTT.

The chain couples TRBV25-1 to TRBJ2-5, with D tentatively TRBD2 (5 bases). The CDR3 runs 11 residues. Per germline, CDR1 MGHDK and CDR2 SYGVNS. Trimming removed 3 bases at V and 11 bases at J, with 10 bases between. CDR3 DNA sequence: TGTGCCAGCAGTGACCTTTGGGAGCAGTACTTC. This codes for CASSDLWEQYF. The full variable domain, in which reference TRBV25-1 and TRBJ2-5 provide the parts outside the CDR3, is EADIYQTPRYLVIGTGKKITLECSQTMGHDKMYWYQQDPGMELHLIHYSYGVNSTEKGDLSSESTVSRIRTEHFPLTLESARPSHTSQYLCASSDLWEQYFGPGTRLLVL.

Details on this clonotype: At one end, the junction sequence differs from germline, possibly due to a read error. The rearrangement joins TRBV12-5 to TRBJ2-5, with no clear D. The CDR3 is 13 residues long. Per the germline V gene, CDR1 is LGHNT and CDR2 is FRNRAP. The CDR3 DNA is TGCGCTAGTGGTTGGAACCTCAAGGGGACCCAGTACTTC. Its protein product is CASGWNLKGTQYF.

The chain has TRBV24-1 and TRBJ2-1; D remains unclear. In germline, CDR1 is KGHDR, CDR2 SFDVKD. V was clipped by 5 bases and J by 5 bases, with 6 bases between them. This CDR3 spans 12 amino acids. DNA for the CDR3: TGTGCCACCAGTGTCAGAGACAATGAGCAGTTCTTC. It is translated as CATSVRDNEQFF.

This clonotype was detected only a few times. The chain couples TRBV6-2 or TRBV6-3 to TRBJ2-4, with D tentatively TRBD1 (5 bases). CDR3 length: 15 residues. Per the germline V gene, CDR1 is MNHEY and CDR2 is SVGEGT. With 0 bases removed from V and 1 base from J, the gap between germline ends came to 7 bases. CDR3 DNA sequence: TGTGCCAGCAGTTACTCGGGGCCGGCCAAAAACATTCAGTACTTC. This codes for CASSYSGPAKNIQYF.

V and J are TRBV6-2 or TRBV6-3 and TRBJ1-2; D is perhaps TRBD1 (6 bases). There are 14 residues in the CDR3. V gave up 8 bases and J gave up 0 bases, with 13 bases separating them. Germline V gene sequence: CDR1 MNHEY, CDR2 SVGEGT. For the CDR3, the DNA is TGTGCCAGCGGTGGACAGACTGCTAACTATGGCTACACCTTC. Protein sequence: CASGGQTANYGYTF.

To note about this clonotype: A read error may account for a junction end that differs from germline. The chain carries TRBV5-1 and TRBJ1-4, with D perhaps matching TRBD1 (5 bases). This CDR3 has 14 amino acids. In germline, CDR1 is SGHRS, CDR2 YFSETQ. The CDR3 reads CASAEGPTNEKLFF. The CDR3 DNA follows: TGCGCCAGCGCTGAGGGGCCAACTAACGAAAAACTGTTTTTT.

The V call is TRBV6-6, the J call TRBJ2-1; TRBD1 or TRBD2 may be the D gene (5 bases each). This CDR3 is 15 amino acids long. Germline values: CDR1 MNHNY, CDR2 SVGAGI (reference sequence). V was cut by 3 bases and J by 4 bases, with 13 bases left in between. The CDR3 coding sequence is TGTGCCAGCAGTTATGGGGACCACAAATACAATGAGCAGTTCTTC. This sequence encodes CASSYGDHKYNEQFF.

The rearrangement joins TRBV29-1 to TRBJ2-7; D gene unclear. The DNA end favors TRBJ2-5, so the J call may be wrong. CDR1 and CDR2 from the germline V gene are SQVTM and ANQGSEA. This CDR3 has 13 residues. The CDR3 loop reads CSVGKGVGETQYF. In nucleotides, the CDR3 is TGCAGCGTTGGTAAGGGTGTGGGAGAGACCCAGTACTTC.

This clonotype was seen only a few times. CDR3 sequence: CATSRVRGHEQFF. The CDR3 DNA follows: TGTGCCACCAGCAGAGTACGGGGGCATGAGCAGTTCTTC. V gene TRBV15 combines with J gene TRBJ2-1; D may correspond to TRBD1 or TRBD2 (6 bases each). V was trimmed by 1 base and J by 8 bases, leaving 9 bases between them. The CDR3 consists of 13 residues. From germline, CDR1 is LNHNV and CDR2 YYDKDF (reference sequence). The full variable domain, its missing parts supplied by reference TRBV15 and TRBJ2-1, is DAMVIQNPRYQVTQFGKPVTLSCSQTLNHNVMYWYQQKSSQAPKLLFHYYDKDFNNEADTPDNFQSRRPNTSFCFLDIRSPGLGDTAMYLCATSRVRGHEQFFGPGTRLTVL.

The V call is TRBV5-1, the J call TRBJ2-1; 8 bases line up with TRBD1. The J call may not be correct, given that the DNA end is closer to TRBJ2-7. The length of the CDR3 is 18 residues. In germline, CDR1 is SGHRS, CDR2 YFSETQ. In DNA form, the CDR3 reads TGCGCCAGCAGCTCAAACAGGGGGGCACACGAATCCTACAATGAGCAGTACTTC. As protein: CASSSNRGAHESYNEQYF.

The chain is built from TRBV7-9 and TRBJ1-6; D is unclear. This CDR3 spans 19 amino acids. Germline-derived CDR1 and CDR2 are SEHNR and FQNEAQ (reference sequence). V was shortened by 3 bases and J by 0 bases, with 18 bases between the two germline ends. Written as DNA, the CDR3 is TGTGCCAGCAGCTTTACGGGCAGCGCCTTGAGCTCCTATAATTCACCCCTCCACTTT. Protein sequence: CASSFTGSALSSYNSPLHF.

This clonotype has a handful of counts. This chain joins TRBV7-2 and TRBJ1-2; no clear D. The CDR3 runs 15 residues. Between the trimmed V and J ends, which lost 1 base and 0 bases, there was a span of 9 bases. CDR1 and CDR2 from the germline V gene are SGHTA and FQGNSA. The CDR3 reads CASSLGDATNYGYTF. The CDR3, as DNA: TGTGCCAGCAGCTTAGGAGACGCTACTAACTATGGCTACACCTTC.

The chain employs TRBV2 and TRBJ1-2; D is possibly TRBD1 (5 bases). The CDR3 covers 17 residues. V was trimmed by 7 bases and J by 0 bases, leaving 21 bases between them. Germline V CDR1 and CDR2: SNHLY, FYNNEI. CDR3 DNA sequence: TGTGCCAGCATCAGTTTCCAGGGCCAGGCTACTAACTATGGCTACACCTTC. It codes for CASISFQGQATNYGYTF.

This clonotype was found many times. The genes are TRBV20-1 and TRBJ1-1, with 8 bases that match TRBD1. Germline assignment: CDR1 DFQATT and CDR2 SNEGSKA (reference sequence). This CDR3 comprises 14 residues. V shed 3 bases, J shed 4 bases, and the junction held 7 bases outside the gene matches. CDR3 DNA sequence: TGCAGTGCTAGGCGGGACAGGCAAGGCACTGAAGCTTTCTTT. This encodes CSARRDRQGTEAFF.

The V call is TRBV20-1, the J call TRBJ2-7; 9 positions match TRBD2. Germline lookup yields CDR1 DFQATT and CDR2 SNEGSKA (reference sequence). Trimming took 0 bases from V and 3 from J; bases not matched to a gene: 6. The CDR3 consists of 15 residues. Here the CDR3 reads CSARDAGTSIYEQYF. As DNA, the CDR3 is TGCAGTGCTAGAGACGCCGGGACTAGCATCTACGAGCAGTACTTC.

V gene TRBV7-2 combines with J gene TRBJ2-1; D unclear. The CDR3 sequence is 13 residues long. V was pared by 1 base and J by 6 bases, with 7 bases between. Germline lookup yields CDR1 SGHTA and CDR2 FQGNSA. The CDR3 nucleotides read TGTGCCAGCAGCTTAGGTTTGACCAATGAGCAGTTCTTC. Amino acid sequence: CASSLGLTNEQFF.

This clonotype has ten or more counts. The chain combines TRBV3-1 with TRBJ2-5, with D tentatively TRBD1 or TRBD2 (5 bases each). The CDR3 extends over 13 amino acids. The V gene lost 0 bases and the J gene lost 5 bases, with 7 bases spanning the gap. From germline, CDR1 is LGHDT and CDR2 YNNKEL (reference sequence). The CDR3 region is CASSQDWGETQYF. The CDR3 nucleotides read TGTGCCAGCAGCCAAGACTGGGGGGAGACCCAGTACTTC.

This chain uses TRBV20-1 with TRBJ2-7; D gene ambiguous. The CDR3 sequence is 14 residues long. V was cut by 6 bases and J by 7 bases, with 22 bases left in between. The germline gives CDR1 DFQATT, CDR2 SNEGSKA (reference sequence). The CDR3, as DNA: TGCAGTGCCCACCACTTTGCCCCCGTCGGGGAGCAGTACTTC. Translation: CSAHHFAPVGEQYF.